Presented here are 20 T cell receptor beta chains from one specimen sequenced in a study of blood T cell repertoires in COVID-19. Clones were read by immunoSEQ multiplex PCR, and TCRdb kept only the in-frame ones, dropping some. The sample yields about 150,000 clones, roughly 80% seen once. The sample was peripheral blood. Receptors originate from a man between 60 and 70 years old with acute or convalescent COVID-19.

This clone came up many times. The same CDR3 arises from other DNA sequences in this sample as well. The chain combines TRBV7-2 with TRBJ2-7, with 7 bases lining up with TRBD2. This CDR3 has 16 amino acids. Germline V lookup: CDR1 SGHTA, CDR2 FQGNSA. The ends lost 1 base at V and 0 bases at J; junction bases unmatched: 6. CDR3 in amino acids: CASSLVASGSSYEQYF. CDR3 sequence (DNA): TGTGCCAGCAGCTTAGTGGCTAGCGGATCCTCCTACGAGCAGTACTTC. Based on the CDR3 plus reference TRBV7-2 and TRBJ2-7, the full variable domain is GAGVSQSPSNKVTEKGKDVELRCDPISGHTALYWYRQSLGQGLEFLIYFQGNSAPDKSGLPSDRFSAERTGGSVSTLTIQRTQQEDSAVYLCASSLVASGSSYEQYFGPGTRLTVT.

The CDR3 region is CASRGGRGLADTQYF. In DNA form, the CDR3 reads TGTGCCAGTAGGGGCGGCAGGGGGCTCGCAGATACGCAGTATTTT. V usage is TRBV19 and J usage is TRBJ2-3; 8 bases are a match to TRBD1. The length of the CDR3 is 15 residues. J lost 4 bases, V lost 6 bases, and 9 bases had no gene match. Germline loops: CDR1 LNHDA, CDR2 SQIVND (reference sequence). Variable domain in full (rest from reference TRBV19 and TRBJ2-3): DGGITQSPKYLFRKEGQNVTLSCEQNLNHDAMYWYRQDPGQGLRLIYYSQIVNDFQKGDIAEGYSVSREKKESFPLTVTSAQKNPTAFYLCASRGGRGLADTQYFGPGTRLTVL.

V and J are TRBV3-1 (or the pseudogene TRBV3-2) and TRBJ1-2; no definite D call. Germline V gene sequence: CDR1 LGHDT, CDR2 YNNKEL (reference sequence). This CDR3 has 18 residues. The V and J ends lost 2 bases and 0 bases respectively, with 19 bases between them. The CDR3 sequence: CASSQNTPNRPSNYGYTF. In nucleotides, the CDR3 is TGTGCCAGCAGCCAAAATACCCCAAACAGACCTTCTAACTATGGCTACACCTTC.

The chain carries TRBV11-3 and TRBJ1-4; unclear D gene. V lost 5 bases, J lost 5 bases, and 9 bases lay in between. Germline loops: CDR1 SGHNT, CDR2 YENEEA. The CDR3 is 13 amino acids. The CDR3 sequence: CASSPGPNEKLFF. The CDR3 DNA is TGTGCCAGCAGCCCAGGTCCCAATGAAAAACTGTTTTTT. Combining the CDR3 with reference TRBV11-3 and TRBJ1-4 gives the whole variable domain EAGVVQSPRYKIIEKKQPVAFWCNPISGHNTLYWYLQNLGQGPELLIRYENEEAVDDSQLPKDRFSAERLKGVDSTLKIQPAELGDSAVYLCASSPGPNEKLFFGSGTQLSVL.

The chain combines TRBV5-1 with TRBJ1-1; 7 positions agree with TRBD1. V was pared by 0 bases and J by 8 bases, with 4 bases of the junction left unmatched. Per the germline V gene, CDR1 is SGHRS and CDR2 is YFSETQ. The CDR3 has 13 amino acids. CDR3: CASSLGTGLEAFF. In DNA form, the CDR3 reads TGCGCCAGCAGCTTGGGGACAGGCCTCGAAGCTTTCTTT.

The chain employs TRBV28 and TRBJ2-4; 8 bases are shared with TRBD2. Germline assignment: CDR1 MDHEN and CDR2 SYDVKM. The junction had 7 bases not matched to a gene; V was cut back by 3 bases and J by 3 bases. The CDR3 length is 16 residues. In DNA, the CDR3 is TGTGCCAGCAGTTTGGGGACTAGGATAGGCAAAAACATTCAGTACTTC. Protein product: CASSLGTRIGKNIQYF.

The CDR3 spells CASSSDNYEQYF. The CDR3 DNA reads as TGTGCCAGCAGTTCTGACAACTACGAGCAGTACTTC. The chain couples TRBV2 to TRBJ2-7; D remains ambiguous. Germline loops: CDR1 SNHLY, CDR2 FYNNEI. This CDR3 region has 12 residues. Deletions cut 5 bases from V and 3 bases from J, with 8 bases between.

This clone was found a few times. The chain combines TRBV9 with TRBJ1-1, with 7 bases identical to TRBD1. Germline V gene sequence: CDR1 SGDLS, CDR2 YYNGEE. J gave up 2 bases and V 0 bases, and 7 bases lay outside the gene matches. The CDR3 loop spans 16 amino acids. CDR3: CASSVDPGQLNTEAFF. CDR3 in DNA: TGTGCCAGCAGCGTAGATCCGGGACAGCTAAACACTGAAGCTTTCTTT.

The gene calls are TRBV5-5 and TRBJ2-2, with D maybe TRBD1 (6 bases). The germline V gene encodes CDR1 SGHKS and CDR2 YYEKEE (reference sequence). The CDR3 extends over 16 amino acids. The V end lost 0 bases, the J end lost 0 bases, and 9 bases lay between the germline ends. This CDR3 is CASSLVRTANTGELFF. CDR3 in DNA: TGTGCCAGCAGCTTGGTGCGGACAGCGAACACCGGGGAGCTGTTTTTT.

This clone was picked up a small number of times. The chain recombines TRBV9 with TRBJ2-2; 8 bases align to TRBD2. This CDR3 region has 14 residues. CDR1 and CDR2 from the germline V gene are SGDLS and YYNGEE. With V trimmed by 6 bases and J by 7 bases, 8 bases remained unmatched. The CDR3: CASNQAGDSGELFF. The DNA of the CDR3 is TGTGCCAGCAATCAAGCGGGAGATAGCGGGGAGCTGTTTTTT.

This clone was counted a few times. J is TRBJ1-4 and V is TRBV6-1, with TRBD1 matching over 7 bases. The CDR3 extends over 15 amino acids. The ends lost 1 base at V and 8 bases at J; junction bases unmatched: 7. Germline lookup yields CDR1 MNHNS and CDR2 SASEGT. The CDR3 DNA reads as TGTGCCAGCAGTGAAGGGGGCAGGGGGAGGGAAAAACTGTTTTTT. Protein: CASSEGGRGREKLFF.

This clone is a singleton in its sample. The CDR3 region has the DNA TGTGCCAGCAGCTTAGCGGGAACAGGGGTTGTTTCACCCCTCCACTTT. Protein product: CASSLAGTGVVSPLHF. J is TRBJ1-6 and V is TRBV7-9, with TRBD1 matching 7 bases. The V gene end was trimmed by 0 bases and the J gene end by 9 bases; junction bases not matched to a gene: 8. CDR1 is SEHNR and CDR2 is FQNEAQ in the germline V gene (reference sequence). The CDR3 contains 16 residues.

Points on this clone: The junction departs from germline at one end; a sequencing error may be responsible. This chain uses TRBV9 with TRBJ2-1; 8 nucleotides align to TRBD2. The CDR3 contains 13 residues. Germline assignment: CDR1 SGDLS and CDR2 YYNGEE. CDR3 sequence: CASSGPGSGNRVF. CDR3 DNA sequence: TGTGCCAGCAGCGGGCCGGGTAGCGGGAATCGTGTCTTC.

The chain carries TRBV12-3 or TRBV12-4 and TRBJ1-1; D not resolved. CDR3 size: 12 residues. The V end was cut by 6 bases, the J end by 5 bases, with 10 bases between. The CDR3 loop reads CASSIGGTEAFF. CDR3 bases: TGTGCCAGCAGCATCGGCGGGACTGAAGCTTTCTTT.

The sample holds a few counts of this clone. J is TRBJ1-5 and V is TRBV27; possible D gene TRBD1, 5 bases. The length of the CDR3 is 16 residues. Germline CDR1 reads MNHEY; CDR2 reads SMNVEV (reference sequence). V dropped 4 bases and J dropped 1 base, with 14 bases sitting between them. The chain's CDR3 is CASSSIGDWSNQPQHF. The CDR3 DNA sequence: TGTGCCAGCAGTTCGATAGGGGACTGGAGCAATCAGCCCCAGCATTTT.

This sequence joins TRBV28 and TRBJ1-2; D is possibly TRBD1 (5 bases). Trimming took off 2 bases at V and 5 bases at J, with 6 bases between the two ends. The CDR3 loop spans 12 amino acids. Germline CDR1 is MDHEN and CDR2 is SYDVKM. The CDR3 protein is CASSLKGYGYTF. CDR3 DNA sequence: TGTGCCAGCAGTTTAAAGGGGTATGGCTACACCTTC.

This clone was detected only a few times. This chain links TRBV5-1 with TRBJ2-7; 11 bases are shared with TRBD1. The CDR3 sequence is 14 residues long. V shed 3 bases and J 6 bases; nucleotides not matched to a gene: 5. The germline CDR1 and CDR2 sequences are SGHRS and YFSETQ. This CDR3 is CASSWAGQGGEQYF. DNA for the CDR3: TGCGCCAGCAGCTGGGCGGGACAGGGGGGCGAGCAGTACTTC.

This chain connects TRBV6-5 to TRBJ1-6; 10 nucleotides match TRBD1. V gave up 7 bases and J gave up 6 bases; unmatched junction bases: 6. The germline gives CDR1 MNHEY, CDR2 SVGAGI. This CDR3 has 15 residues. CDR3 nucleotide sequence: TGTGCCAGCAATATAGGACAGGGGGTTAATTCACCCCTCCACTTT. Residues: CASNIGQGVNSPLHF.

This clone appeared a few times. The chain employs TRBV5-1 and TRBJ1-4; TRBD1 aligns across 9 bases. This CDR3 is built from 15 residues. Germline values: CDR1 SGHRS, CDR2 YFSETQ. Trimming took 8 bases from V and 6 from J; bases not matched to a gene: 11. The CDR3 sequence is CASSPSGTGYEKLFF. DNA of the CDR3: TGCGCCAGTAGCCCCTCCGGGACAGGGTATGAAAAACTGTTTTTT. The full variable domain, rest sourced from reference TRBV5-1 and TRBJ1-4, is KAGVTQTPRYLIKTRGQQVTLSCSPISGHRSVSWYQQTPGQGLQFLFEYFSETQRNKGNFPGRFSGRQFSNSRSEMNVSTLELGDSALYLCASSPSGTGYEKLFFGSGTQLSVL.

The CDR3 DNA follows: TGTGCCAGCAGTTTCAGACGAAAGGGGTCTTACACCTTC. Translated, it gives CASSFRRKGSYTF. V gene TRBV27 combines with J gene TRBJ1-2, with D tentatively TRBD1 (5 bases). V was cut by 3 bases and J by 11 bases, with 16 bases left in between. The length of the CDR3 is 13 residues. Per germline, CDR1 MNHEY and CDR2 SMNVEV (reference sequence).